This T cell receptor (beta chain) was recovered during a study of T cell responses to AZD1222 COVID-19 vaccine. Study-wide results and caveats: CD4 TCRs associated with vaccination spanned spike, dominating at 160-218 and 743-854. All repertoire sampling was performed exclusively after the peak T cell response. Baseline antibody screening turned up just a handful of seropositive AZD1222 recipients. Spike-specific TCR breadth and depth went up after people got two AZD1222 doses.

The CDR3 totals 17 residues. TCRdb keeps only in-frame clones here, not all; method: immunoSEQ multiplex PCR. Of 150,000 to 180,000 clones listed, about 90% were seen once; the top ten hold more than 5.5%. This clone was observed a single time. Its specificity is unknown. Sample: peripheral blood, taken on day 0 of MenACWY control vaccination. The gene calls are TRBV12-2 and TRBJ1-1. TRBV12-2 is termed a pseudogene. The clonotype originates from an adult in good health. The CDR3 DNA follows: TGTGCAAGTCGCTTAGTAGGCCCGGGGAGATGCTGGGCTGAAGCTTTCTTT. Amino acid sequence: CASRLVGPGRCWAEAFF.